This entry concerns a single T cell receptor (beta chain). The CDR3 runs 11 residues. Trimming removed 3 bases at V and 3 bases at J, with 6 bases between. CDR1 and CDR2 from the germline V gene are DFQATT and SNEGSKA (reference sequence). The sample is drawn from a study of T cells in Graves' hyperthyroidism and ophthalmopathy. The source material, RNA transcripts, was used to amplify TCR beta CDR3 regions. Researchers ran a first-round RT-PCR on the TCR CDR3 using the HTBI primer set. MiXCR, applied by TCRdb to the multiplex PCR reads, yields one record per CDR3 protein. The table includes around 490,000 distinct CDR3 sequences, approximately 20% detected once. The PBMCs were sourced from fresh peripheral blood (more than 8.5 ml).

Sample: blood. This TCR derives from a man aged 40-49 years with Graves' ophthalmopathy. The rearrangement uses TRBV20-1 and TRBJ2-7; the D is unclear. CDR3 sequence: CSARGFYEQYF. The CDR3 region has the DNA TGCAGTGCTAGGGGATTCTACGAGCAGTACTTC.